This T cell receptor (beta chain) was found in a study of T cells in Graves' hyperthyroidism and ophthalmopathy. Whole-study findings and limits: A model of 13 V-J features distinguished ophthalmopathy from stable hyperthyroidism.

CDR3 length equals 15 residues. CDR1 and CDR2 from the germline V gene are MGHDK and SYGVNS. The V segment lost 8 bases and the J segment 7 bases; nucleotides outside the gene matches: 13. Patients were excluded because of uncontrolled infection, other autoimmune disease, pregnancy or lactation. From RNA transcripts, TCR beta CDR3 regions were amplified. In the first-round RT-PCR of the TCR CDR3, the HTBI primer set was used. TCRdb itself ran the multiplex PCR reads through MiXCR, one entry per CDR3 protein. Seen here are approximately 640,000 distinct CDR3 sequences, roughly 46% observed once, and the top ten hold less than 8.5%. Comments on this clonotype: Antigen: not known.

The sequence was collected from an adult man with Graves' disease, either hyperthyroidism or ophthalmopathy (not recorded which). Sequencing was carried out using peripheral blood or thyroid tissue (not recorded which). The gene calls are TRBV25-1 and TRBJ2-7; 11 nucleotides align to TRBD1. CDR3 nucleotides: TGTGCCAGCTGGACAGGGGGCGGGAGTTGGAATGAGCAGTACTTC. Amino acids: CASWTGGGSWNEQYF.